What follows describes a single T cell receptor beta chain. What it recognizes is unknown. V dropped 5 bases and J dropped 7; count of bases not matched to a gene: 7. CDR3 length: 16 amino acids. Germline V CDR1 and CDR2: SGHVS, FQNEAQ. Study-wide results and caveats: Tumor Tregs overlapped most with tumor, then blood, naive CD4+ cells.

Tregs were sorted as CD4+CD25+CD127-/low cells. TCRdb re-called the 5' RACE reads with MiXCR, one entry per CDR3 protein. The profile shows tens of thousands of distinct CDR3 sequences, 26% of them singletons. The source of this sequence is a female donor with breast cancer. The chain recombines TRBV7-8 with TRBJ2-3; 15 bases are a match to TRBD2. The sequenced sample consisted of tumor-infiltrating Tregs sorted from the breast tumor. The CDR3 is CASSAGLAGGANTQYF. CDR3 DNA: TGTGCCAGCAGCGCGGGACTAGCGGGAGGAGCAAATACGCAGTATTTT.